This T cell receptor (beta chain) came from a study of response to subunit inactivated influenza vaccine. This clonotype was seen just once. Using its own MiXCR run on the RT-PCR reads, TCRdb lists one record per CDR3 protein. The sample records some 520,000 distinct CDR3 sequences, 16% being singletons. The clonotype originates from a man between 50 and 69 years old who received an inactivated influenza vaccine. The sequencing used CD4+ T cells sorted from PBMCs, collected less than 30 months after vaccination.

The DNA for the CDR3 is TGTGCCAGCAGCAAGGGACAGGAGCTCTACAATGAGCAGTTCTTC. Amino acid sequence: CASSKGQELYNEQFF. The chain combines TRBV7-3 with TRBJ2-1; TRBD1 agrees at 8 bases. Germline V lookup: CDR1 SGHTA, CDR2 FQGTGA. V shed 5 bases, J shed 3 bases, and the junction held 6 bases outside the gene matches. CDR3 length equals 15 residues. Using reference TRBV7-3 and TRBJ2-1 for the parts outside the CDR3, the full variable domain is GAGVSQTPSNKVTEKGKYVELRCDPISGHTALYWYRQSLGQGPEFLIYFQGTGAADDSGLPNDRFFAVRPEGSVSTLKIQRTERGDSAVYLCASSKGQELYNEQFFGPGTRLTVL.